The clone carrying this T cell receptor (beta chain) was recorded only once. Its antigen remains unknown. Germline V gene lookup returns CDR1 MNHNS and CDR2 SASEGT. CDR3 length: 17 residues. With 2 bases clipped from V and 0 bases from J, the junction kept 10 bases outside the gene matches. This entry is derived from a study of shared clonotypes between healthy human individuals. General study results and limits: Generally, naive subsets (rather than memory subsets) showed larger estimated richness. Among a few donors, roughly 5.5% of naive CD4 clonotypes were found in common.

CD45RO-negative, CCR7-positively selected cells formed the naive CD8 fraction, excluding terminally differentiated effector memory CD45RA+ cells. For sorted subsets, approximately 0.2 ug DNA per replicate equaled roughly 30,000 T cell genomes. Authors' data handling: Filtering of immunoSEQ junctional sequences could not match full-length read filtering. Profiling relied on immunoSEQ multiplex PCR, and the TCRdb table lists in-frame clones only, not all of them. V and J calls and clone size are as listed in that table; D and trimming were resolved from the DNA. The sample lists about 680,000 clones; 92% were seen once.

This sequence originates from a man aged 30-40 years in good health. J is TRBJ2-7 and V is TRBV6-1, with 7 bases matching TRBD2. The sequenced sample consisted of naive CD8+ T cells sorted from blood. The CDR3 coding sequence is TGTGCCAGCAGTGAACCCGAGGGCAAGCGGGACTCCTACGAGCAGTACTTC. This gives the protein CASSEPEGKRDSYEQYF.